The 9 T cell receptor beta chains in this list originate from one sample, sequenced in a study of CD8 T cells in Susac syndrome. When the RNA was reverse transcribed, random hexamers were used with an input of roughly 0.45 to 1 ug. TCRdb independently ran MiXCR on the immunoSEQ multiplex PCR reads; one entry per CDR3 protein. The table shows about 140,000 distinct CDR3 sequences, with just under 95% occurring only once. The sequencing input was CD4+ T cells from PBMCs. The receptors come from a human donor with Susac syndrome.

This chain joins TRBV29-1 and TRBJ2-7; 9 bases agree with TRBD1. Germline loops: CDR1 SQVTM, CDR2 ANQGSEA. Germline trimming cut 4 bases from V and 2 bases from J; bases unmatched to any gene: 6. The CDR3 extends over 14 amino acids. In DNA, the CDR3 is TGCAGCGTTGGTGCCGGGACAGGGACCTACGAGCAGTACTTC. It translates to CSVGAGTGTYEQYF.

The CDR3: CASSGDGTYNSPLHF. In DNA form, the CDR3 reads TGTGCCAGCAGCGGGGACGGAACCTATAATTCACCCCTCCACTTT. V is TRBV9 and J is TRBJ1-6; possible D gene TRBD1, 5 bases. The V gene's germline CDR1 is SGDLS and CDR2 YYNGEE. Trimming took off 3 bases at V and 2 bases at J, with 9 bases between the two ends. This CDR3 has 15 amino acids. Full variable domain (outside the CDR3, taken from reference TRBV9 and TRBJ1-6): DSGVTQTPKHLITATGQRVTLRCSPRSGDLSVYWYQQSLDQGLQFLIQYYNGEERAKGNILERFSAQQFPDLHSELNLSSLELGDSALYFCASSGDGTYNSPLHFGNGTRLTVT.

This chain uses TRBV29-1 with TRBJ2-3; 13 nucleotides line up with TRBD2. V was clipped by 7 bases and J by 5 bases; unmatched bases: 9. Per the germline V gene, CDR1 is SQVTM and CDR2 is ANQGSEA. CDR3 length: 15 amino acids. The CDR3: CSAVGLAGVKDTQYF. In nucleotides, the CDR3 is TGCAGCGCCGTAGGACTAGCGGGGGTCAAAGATACGCAGTATTTT.

V and J are TRBV15 and TRBJ2-5; 10 bases are a match to TRBD2. Germline V gene data show CDR1 as LNHNV and CDR2 as YYDKDF (reference sequence). The CDR3 consists of 16 residues. Trimming at V came to 3 bases and at J to 5 bases, leaving 9 bases not matched to a gene. CDR3 in amino acids: CATSREGAGGPETQYF. As DNA, the CDR3 is TGTGCCACCAGCAGGGAAGGAGCGGGGGGGCCGGAGACCCAGTACTTC.

The chain joins TRBV30 to TRBJ1-1; D unclear. The CDR3 consists of 14 residues. CDR1 GTSNPN and CDR2 SVGIG come from the germline V gene (reference sequence). Trimming pared 3 bases from V and 0 bases from J, leaving 11 bases between. The DNA for the CDR3 is TGTGCCTGGAGCACTCGTTTTTTGAACACTGAAGCTTTCTTT. Translation: CAWSTRFLNTEAFF.

The chain joins TRBV5-1 to TRBJ1-5; TRBD1 matches at 7 bases. Germline V gene data show CDR1 as SGHRS and CDR2 as YFSETQ. V lost 0 bases, J lost 4 bases, and 4 bases stayed unmatched. The CDR3 loop spans 15 amino acids. CDR3: CASSLGTGDNQPQHF. CDR3 in DNA: TGCGCCAGCAGCTTGGGTACAGGGGATAATCAGCCCCAGCATTTT.

The chain combines TRBV20-1 with TRBJ2-7; D may match TRBD1 or TRBD2 (5 bases each). The CDR3 is made up of 12 amino acids. The V and J ends lost 5 bases and 6 bases respectively, with 14 bases between them. In germline, CDR1 is DFQATT, CDR2 SNEGSKA (reference sequence). CDR3 sequence reads: CSASGPSLEQYF. CDR3 DNA sequence: TGCAGTGCTTCGGGACCCTCCCTCGAGCAGTACTTC.

The genes are TRBV13 and TRBJ2-3, with unresolved D. Germline V CDR1 and CDR2: PRHDT, FYEKMQ (reference sequence). The V end was cut by 0 bases, the J end by 6 bases, with 10 bases between. This CDR3 has 14 amino acids. The CDR3 protein is CASSLGASADTQYF. The CDR3 bases are TGTGCCAGCAGCTTAGGAGCGTCGGCGGATACGCAGTATTTT.

The J gene is TRBJ1-2, the V gene TRBV4-1; unclear D gene. Trimming shortened V by 2 bases and J by 0 bases, and 4 bases separated the two germline ends. This CDR3 has 13 amino acids. CDR1 and CDR2 (germline): MGHRA, YSYEKL. The CDR3 is CASSQIANYGYTF. In DNA form, the CDR3 reads TGCGCCAGCAGCCAAATAGCTAACTATGGCTACACCTTC.